This TCR beta chain was identified in a study of blood T cell repertoires in COVID-19. Study as a whole: Acute and convalescent COVID-19 samples came from the United States, Italy and Spain. PBMCs, B-cell-depleted T cells, or T cells were the source of the cDNA or gDNA that made up the material.

Authors' analysis steps: Nucleated cell counts were estimated from reference gene primer amplification. Using immunoSEQ multiplex PCR, the repertoire was profiled, and TCRdb retains in-frame clones only, with some absent. The V and J calls and the clone size are those of that table, but D and trimming were determined from the DNA. This sample yields some 150,000 clones, of which 81% are seen a single time; over 7.5% belongs to the top ten. CDR3 length: 14 amino acids. Trimming took off 4 bases at V and 3 bases at J, with 10 bases between the two ends. Germline V gene sequence: CDR1 SNHLY, CDR2 FYNNEI. This clone has just a few counts.

The chain joins TRBV2 to TRBJ1-5, with a possible D match to TRBD1 (5 bases). The sequence was obtained from a woman in her sixties with active or convalescent COVID-19. Sequencing was performed on peripheral blood. CDR3 DNA: TGTGCCAGCAGTGTTCGGGGGAACAATCAGCCCCAGCATTTT. The encoded protein is CASSVRGNNQPQHF.